A selection of T cell receptor beta chains follows, all from one sample in a study of beta chain features in type 1 diabetes. Repertoires were generated with immunoSEQ multiplex PCR, while TCRdb's copy carries only in-frame clones and drops some. Of 200,000 to 300,000 clones listed, roughly 20% are singletons. Sequencing used naive CD4+ T cells from blood. The receptor source for this set is a woman aged 40 to 50 with type 1 diabetes. The conserved cysteine and the conserved F or W are not part of the CDR3 here. D genes are given only for firm matches.

length,J,V,D,CDR3
13,TRBJ2-1,TRBV4-2,TRBD2,ASSQVGGRGGEQF
11,TRBJ1-1,TRBV5-4,TRBD1,ASSQGGEAEAF
12,TRBJ2-5,TRBV5-1,TRBD2,ASTPGTSGETQY
10,TRBJ1-2,TRBV4-3,.,ASSQAGYGYT
12,TRBJ2-7,TRBV29-1,TRBD2,SVKKGGTIYEQY
12,TRBJ2-7,TRBV28,.,ASRGRTASYEQY
11,TRBJ1-2,TRBV9,.,ASSVNTLYGYT
16,TRBJ2-4,TRBV18,TRBD1,ASSPSDRDREIKNIQY
14,TRBJ2-5,TRBV7-2,TRBD1,ASSLGAGGNGETQY
13,TRBJ2-3,TRBV28,.,ASSLRERPADTQY
13,TRBJ2-7,TRBV9,.,ASSVDPGDSYEQY
13,TRBJ1-5,TRBV2,.,ASSELTHSNQPQH
16,TRBJ2-1,TRBV7-3,TRBD1,ASSLTSTGQGAYNEQF
13,TRBJ2-7,TRBV5-1,TRBD1,ASSFPGGEPYEQY
10,TRBJ1-5,TRBV7-9,.,ASSPQGQPQH
16,TRBJ2-2,TRBV29-1,TRBD2,SAVSPPGLGEGTGELF
14,TRBJ2-6,TRBV19,TRBD1,ASSPGQVSGANVLT
11,TRBJ2-3,TRBV28,.,ASSSLGGNTQY
11,TRBJ2-5,TRBV11-2,TRBD1,ASSRDSRETQY
14,TRBJ1-6,TRBV5-4,TRBD1,ASSFRDRGGGSPLH
13,TRBJ2-7,TRBV5-4,.,ASSLGGGDSYEQY
13,TRBJ2-3,TRBV29-1,.,SGFEISPRTDTQY
12,TRBJ1-2,TRBV29-1,TRBD1,SAGGQEANYGYT
11,TRBJ1-5,TRBV30,TRBD1,AWSVGTDQPQH
14,TRBJ2-7,TRBV28,.,ASSLGDGRNPYEQY
12,TRBJ2-4,TRBV6-6,TRBD1,ASSLDLGGHIQY
12,TRBJ1-1,TRBV23-1,.,ASSYLAGGTEAF
9,TRBJ1-2,TRBV5-6,.,ASSLGQGYT
15,TRBJ1-5,TRBV4-1,.,ASSQDGYRTGNQPQH
9,TRBJ2-7,TRBV20-1,.,SARGTGEQY
11,TRBJ1-1,TRBV29-1,.,SAVTASGTEAF
11,TRBJ2-5,TRBV5-1,.,ASSLAAEETQY
13,TRBJ1-1,TRBV18,TRBD1,ASSLRRDRNTEAF
10,TRBJ1-1,TRBV5-1,.,ASSTGDTEAF
11,TRBJ1-5,TRBV29-1,.,SVKDNSNQPQH
13,TRBJ2-7,TRBV28,TRBD1,ASSLWGTGIHEQY
13,TRBJ2-7,TRBV2,TRBD2,ASSPAGLAGEEQY
13,TRBJ2-4,TRBV28,.,ASSLAGERIHIQY
13,TRBJ1-1,TRBV9,TRBD1,ASSVHTGDNTEAF
13,TRBJ1-1,TRBV5-1,.,ASSLQGGVNTEAF
11,TRBJ2-7,TRBV28,TRBD2,ASMTSGSYEQY
9,TRBJ2-5,TRBV20-1,.,SGNTQETQY
13,TRBJ2-7,TRBV7-8,.,ASSLTRTGNYEQY